A single sample is the source of the 3 T cell receptor beta chains below, sequenced in a study of blood T cell repertoires in COVID-19. The data were produced by immunoSEQ multiplex PCR, yet TCRdb's version contains in-frame clones alone and is incomplete. The sample shows about 210,000 clones, around nine tenths of them seen only once. Input material: PBMCs or T cells enriched from blood (not recorded which). Source of these receptors: a man younger than 40 in a cohort exposed to, infected with or recovered from COVID-19 (not recorded which).

The genes are TRBV5-1 and TRBJ2-7; D possibly corresponds to TRBD2 (6 bases). The germline V gene has CDR1 SGHRS and CDR2 YFSETQ. The V end was cut by 2 bases, the J end by 4 bases, with 13 bases between. This CDR3 has 14 residues. In nucleotides, the CDR3 is TGCGCCAGCAGCTTAGAGGGACTTTTTTACGAGCAGTACTTC. As protein: CASSLEGLFYEQYF.

Note on this clone: At one end the junction does not follow the germline gene, possibly because of a read error. The chain combines TRBV10-3 with TRBJ2-7, with D unresolved. The CDR3 sequence is 15 residues long. Germline CDR1 is ENHRY and CDR2 is SYGVKD. The CDR3 loop reads CAISELVRYSHEQYF. CDR3 coding DNA: TGTGCCATCAGTGAGCTGGTCAGGTACTCCCACGAGCAGTACTTC.

The J gene is TRBJ2-7, the V gene TRBV27; D perhaps matches TRBD1 (6 bases). The V gene lost 8 bases and the J gene lost 0 bases, with 11 bases spanning the gap. CDR1 and CDR2 (germline): MNHEY, SMNVEV (reference sequence). The CDR3 contains 13 residues. The CDR3 region is CASGRTASYEQYF. CDR3 nucleotides: TGTGCCAGCGGTAGGACAGCCTCCTACGAGCAGTACTTC.